This record covers a single T cell receptor beta chain. Sequenced by immunoSEQ multiplex PCR; TCRdb stores in-frame clones only, minus some. The profile covers under 20,000 clones, with roughly 90% appearing a single time and 0.51% taken by the ten largest. The CDR3 runs to 16 residues. The junction had 4 bases not matched to a gene; V was cut back by 1 base and J by 3 bases. Germline V gene sequence: CDR1 SGHVS, CDR2 FNYEAQ. The source of the sample is a study of PD-1 blockade in classical Hodgkin lymphoma. Stated time point: newly diagnosed, previously untreated cHL patient sample. Purified CD4+ T cells were obtained from thawed PBMCs through magnetic negative selection.

Sequencing was done on a sample of CD4+ T cells from blood. This TCR derives from a human donor with classical Hodgkin lymphoma. The chain joins TRBV7-6 to TRBJ2-7; 12 bases align to TRBD2. The CDR3 nucleotides are TGTGCCAGCAGCTTAGGACGACTAGCGGGAGTCTACGAGCAGTACTTC. The encoded protein is CASSLGRLAGVYEQYF.